This T cell receptor (beta chain) is from a study of response to subunit inactivated influenza vaccine. Turning to this clonotype: Its antigen is undetermined.

Looked up from germline, CDR1 is SGHRS and CDR2 is YFSETQ. The CDR3 is made up of 14 amino acids. V was pared by 3 bases and J by 4 bases, with 3 bases of the junction left unmatched. Points from the study as a whole: Authors proposed each seasonal influenza vaccination draws in few new T cells.

Each CDR3 protein gets one entry after TCRdb re-called the RT-PCR reads with MiXCR. The repertoire holds approximately 570,000 distinct CDR3 sequences, with approximately 7.7% as singletons. The chain combines TRBV5-1 with TRBJ2-1; 8 bases align to TRBD2. The origin of this receptor is a man aged 50 to 69 who received an inactivated influenza vaccine. The sequencing here drew on PBMCs from blood, taken less than 30 months after vaccination. The CDR3 loop is CASSSGGEYNEQFF. DNA for the CDR3: TGCGCCAGCAGCTCGGGGGGGGAATACAATGAGCAGTTCTTC.